Listed here are 19 T cell receptor beta chains from one sample, sequenced in a study of blood T cell repertoires in COVID-19. The table came from immunoSEQ multiplex PCR; TCRdb's copy has only in-frame clones and leaves some out. The repertoire has 150,000 to 200,000 clones, 80% of them found once; the top ten carry roughly 3.5%. The sequencing sample was made of PBMCs or T cells enriched from blood (not recorded which). These receptors came from a woman aged 55-75 years who had recovered from COVID-19.

The rearrangement uses TRBV7-3 and TRBJ2-2; D is uncertain. Trimming took 4 bases from V and 4 from J, leaving 7 bases between them. CDR1 is SGHTA, CDR2 FQGTGA, per germline. There are 13 residues in the CDR3. The CDR3 nucleotides are TGTGCCAGCAGCTCCCTCGGCACCGGGGAGCTGTTTTTT. Translated: CASSSLGTGELFF.

The CDR3: CASSPHEGHLYYGYTF. The CDR3 nucleotides read TGTGCCAGCAGCCCCCATGAAGGACATCTTTACTATGGCTACACCTTC. J is TRBJ1-2 and V is TRBV9; D is perhaps TRBD1 (5 bases). CDR1 and CDR2 from the germline V gene are SGDLS and YYNGEE. CDR3 length: 16 residues. The V and J ends lost 4 bases and 3 bases respectively, with 19 bases between them.

The chain employs TRBV3-1 (or the pseudogene TRBV3-2) and TRBJ2-7; 7 nucleotides agree with TRBD2. This CDR3 is built from 14 residues. Per germline, CDR1 LGHDT and CDR2 YNNKEL (reference sequence). V shed 2 bases, J shed 2 bases, and the junction held 3 bases outside the gene matches. The CDR3 loop is CASSQTGGTYEQYF. CDR3 bases: TGTGCCAGCAGCCAAACGGGGGGAACCTACGAGCAGTACTTC.

The sample holds a few counts of this clone. V usage is TRBV7-3 and J usage is TRBJ2-1; D not resolved. The V gene lost 4 bases and the J gene lost 12 bases, with 13 bases spanning the gap. This CDR3 has 12 amino acids. CDR1 and CDR2 from the germline V gene are SGHTA and FQGTGA. CDR3 sequence reads: CASSSPGLGQFF. CDR3 coding DNA: TGTGCCAGCAGCTCCCCGGGTCTTGGGCAGTTCTTC.

This chain connects TRBV3-1 (or the pseudogene TRBV3-2) to TRBJ1-1; TRBD1 aligns across 7 bases. This CDR3 is 15 amino acids long. Trimming at V came to 1 base and at J to 9 bases, leaving 11 bases not matched to a gene. Germline values: CDR1 LGHDT, CDR2 YNNKEL (reference sequence). The CDR3 here is CASSQGLKQGPQAFF. The CDR3 DNA reads TGTGCCAGCAGCCAAGGCCTAAAACAGGGGCCACAAGCTTTCTTT.

J is TRBJ1-1 and V is TRBV25-1; 8 bases match TRBD1. Germline trimming cut 5 bases from V and 4 bases from J; bases unmatched to any gene: 6. The germline V gene has CDR1 MGHDK and CDR2 SYGVNS. CDR3 length equals 14 residues. The CDR3 DNA is TGTGCCAGCAGTCAGGGGGCGGGGAGCACTGAAGCTTTCTTT. Translating gives CASSQGAGSTEAFF.

This chain uses TRBV7-8 with TRBJ1-6, with 11 positions matching TRBD1. The CDR3 consists of 16 residues. Germline assignment: CDR1 SGHVS and CDR2 FQNEAQ. V shed 5 bases and J 5 bases; nucleotides not matched to a gene: 5. The CDR3: CASSRTGGADNSPLHF. The DNA of the CDR3 is TGTGCCAGCAGCAGGACAGGGGGCGCGGATAATTCACCCCTCCACTTT. The full variable domain, its missing parts supplied by reference TRBV7-8 and TRBJ1-6, is GAGVSQSPRYKVAKRGQDVALRCDPISGHVSLFWYQQALGQGPEFLTYFQNEAQLDKSGLPSDRFFAERPEGSVSTLKIQRTQQEDSAVYLCASSRTGGADNSPLHFGNGTRLTVT.

The genes are TRBV4-1 and TRBJ1-3, with D uncertain. CDR1 and CDR2 (germline): MGHRA, YSYEKL. The CDR3 covers 15 residues. V lost 0 bases to trimming and J lost 0 bases, with 6 bases between them. This CDR3 reads CASSQDGTSGNTIYF. The CDR3 coding sequence is TGCGCCAGCAGCCAAGACGGTACCTCTGGAAACACCATATATTTT.

This chain's CDR3 is CASSPGGAGELFF. The CDR3 DNA reads TGTGCCAGCAGCCCAGGTGGCGCCGGGGAGCTGTTTTTT. The chain has TRBV7-2 and TRBJ2-2; D is undetermined. Trimming stripped 5 bases from V and 6 bases from J, with 10 bases between. The CDR3 loop spans 13 amino acids. CDR1 and CDR2 from the germline V gene are SGHTA and FQGNSA. The complete variable domain, with remaining parts taken from reference TRBV7-2 and TRBJ2-2, reads GAGVSQSPSNKVTEKGKDVELRCDPISGHTALYWYRQSLGQGLEFLIYFQGNSAPDKSGLPSDRFSAERTGGSVSTLTIQRTQQEDSAVYLCASSPGGAGELFFGEGSRLTVL.

The V call is TRBV11-2, the J call TRBJ2-7, with D maybe TRBD2 (5 bases). The CDR3 contains 13 residues. Per germline, CDR1 SGHAT and CDR2 FQNNGV. V was pared by 3 bases and J by 1 base, with 7 bases between. DNA for the CDR3: TGTGCCAGCAGCTTTCGGGATTCCTACGAGCAGTACTTC. Translated: CASSFRDSYEQYF.

The genes are TRBV18 and TRBJ2-7, with D possibly being TRBD1 (7 bases). The germline V gene encodes CDR1 KGHSH and CDR2 LQKENI. Trimming pared 3 bases from V and 2 bases from J, leaving 11 bases between. The CDR3 is made up of 14 amino acids. The CDR3 DNA reads TGTGCCAGCTCACCGGCGGGACAGACCTACGAGCAGTACTTC. Translated, it gives CASSPAGQTYEQYF.

The chain combines TRBV7-3 with TRBJ2-1; perhaps TRBD2 as D (7 bases). V lost 0 bases to trimming and J lost 4 bases, with 10 bases between them. This CDR3 is built from 15 residues. Per germline, CDR1 SGHTA and CDR2 FQGTGA. The CDR3 DNA sequence: TGTGCCAGCAGCTTAACAGGGGGGGAGTACAATGAGCAGTTCTTC. This encodes CASSLTGGEYNEQFF.

The chain has TRBV3-1 (or the pseudogene TRBV3-2) and TRBJ2-5, with 8 bases aligning to TRBD2. This CDR3 has 15 amino acids. Germline assignment: CDR1 LGHDT and CDR2 YNNKEL (reference sequence). The junction had 5 bases not matched to a gene; V was cut back by 4 bases and J by 1 base. CDR3 region: CASSLRAGAQETQYF. The CDR3 DNA reads as TGTGCCAGCAGCCTCCGAGCGGGGGCCCAAGAGACCCAGTACTTC.

The chain recombines TRBV20-1 with TRBJ2-3; 9 nucleotides line up with TRBD2. The junction had 7 bases not matched to a gene; V was cut back by 3 bases and J by 0 bases. The CDR3 has 16 amino acids. CDR1 is DFQATT and CDR2 is SNEGSKA in the germline V gene (reference sequence). CDR3 sequence (DNA): TGCAGTGCTAGTCTCTTAACTAGCGGGAGCACAGATACGCAGTATTTT. It specifies CSASLLTSGSTDTQYF.

V and J are TRBV6-5 and TRBJ2-2, with 10 bases identical to TRBD1. CDR1 and CDR2 (germline): MNHEY, SVGAGI. Losses at the gene ends were 6 bases for V and 7 bases for J; bases not matched to a gene: 8. There are 15 residues in the CDR3. The CDR3, as DNA: TGTGCCAGCAGCCCCCGGACAGGGGGTCACGGGGAGCTGTTTTTT. The encoded protein is CASSPRTGGHGELFF.

This chain connects TRBV13 to TRBJ2-3; D may be TRBD2 (5 bases). This CDR3 is 16 amino acids long. Germline V gene sequence: CDR1 PRHDT, CDR2 FYEKMQ (reference sequence). V was clipped by 5 bases and J by 0 bases, with 15 bases between them. The CDR3 loop is CASSPIRESSTDTQYF. Written as DNA, the CDR3 is TGTGCCAGCAGCCCCATTCGGGAATCTAGCACAGATACGCAGTATTTT.

This rearrangement joins TRBV2 to TRBJ2-1; a weak D match, TRBD1 (5 bases). The CDR3 contains 11 residues. V lost 5 bases and J 14 bases, leaving 13 bases between the germline ends. Germline lookup yields CDR1 SNHLY and CDR2 FYNNEI. In DNA, the CDR3 is TGTGCCAGCAGTACTCAGGGAAGTAAGTTCTTC. Translation gives CASSTQGSKFF. The full variable domain, completed using reference TRBV2 and TRBJ2-1, is EPEVTQTPSHQVTQMGQEVILRCVPISNHLYFYWYRQILGQKVEFLVSFYNNEISEKSEIFDDQFSVERPDGSNFTLKIRSTKLEDSAMYFCASSTQGSKFFGPGTRLTVL.

This clone was seen just once. The V call is TRBV9, the J call TRBJ1-1; possibly TRBD1 for D (5 bases). CDR1 is SGDLS, CDR2 YYNGEE, per germline. The CDR3 has 13 residues. Trimming cost V 4 bases and J 5 bases, with 12 bases left between them. CDR3 DNA: TGTGCCAGCAGCTACCTTCAGGGAACTGAAGCTTTCTTT. Translation gives CASSYLQGTEAFF.

This clone came up many times. The chain is built from TRBV6-2 or TRBV6-3 and TRBJ2-1; 10 positions match TRBD1. Trimming at V came to 4 bases and at J to 7 bases, leaving 1 base not matched to a gene. Germline loops: CDR1 MNHEY, CDR2 SVGEGT. There are 13 residues in the CDR3. The CDR3 nucleotides are TGTGCCAGCAGTTGGACAGGGGGGAATGAGCAGTTCTTC. Translation gives CASSWTGGNEQFF.